Below are 6 T cell receptor beta chains sequenced from a single sample in a study of T cells after yellow fever vaccination. From the 5' RACE reads, TCRdb called clonotypes with MiXCR, one entry per CDR3 protein. The table includes some 560,000 distinct CDR3 sequences, 17% detected once. The sample in question was PBMCs, obtained about 5 days after the first yellow fever vaccination. Receptors were obtained from a man aged 18-30 years who received the YFV17D yellow fever vaccine.

This clonotype was detected many times. The J gene is TRBJ2-7, the V gene TRBV7-2, with 7 positions matching TRBD1. The CDR3 covers 15 residues. Germline assignment: CDR1 SGHTA and CDR2 FQGNSA. V lost 1 base, J lost 5 bases, and 8 bases stayed unmatched. CDR3 amino acids: CASSLGTDRVDEQYV. CDR3 nucleotide sequence: TGTGCCAGCAGCTTAGGGACCGACAGGGTCGACGAGCAGTACGTC.

This chain links TRBV20-1 with TRBJ1-5, with D unresolved. CDR3 length equals 16 residues. V lost 3 bases and J lost 7, with 22 bases in between. The germline V gene has CDR1 DFQATT and CDR2 SNEGSKA (reference sequence). The CDR3 region has the DNA TGCAGTGCTAGGAGGCAGCCAGATCGAATCGGCCAGCCCCAGCATTTT. Protein: CSARRQPDRIGQPQHF.

The rearrangement joins TRBV7-7 to TRBJ2-5; D gene uncertain. The CDR3 is made up of 12 amino acids. CDR1 and CDR2 from the germline V gene are SSHAT and FNYEAQ (reference sequence). The V gene lost 3 bases and the J gene lost 5 bases, with 7 bases spanning the gap. CDR3 region: CASSFGWETQYF. For the CDR3, the DNA is TGTGCCAGCAGCTTTGGTTGGGAGACCCAGTACTTC.

This clonotype has just a few counts. The chain couples TRBV6-1 to TRBJ1-1, with 11 bases fitting TRBD1. V shed 6 bases and J 1 base; nucleotides not matched to a gene: 4. Germline V gene sequence: CDR1 MNHNS, CDR2 SASEGT. The CDR3 is 15 amino acids. For the CDR3, the DNA is TGTGCCAGCAGCCCCGGACAGGGGGCGAACACTGAAGCTTTCTTT. Its translation is CASSPGQGANTEAFF.

This chain uses TRBV4-2 with TRBJ2-3, with a tentative D call TRBD2 (5 bases). V gave up 1 base and J gave up 2 bases, with 10 bases separating them. Germline V gene lookup returns CDR1 LGHNA and CDR2 YNFKEQ. The CDR3 covers 15 residues. CDR3: CASSQGTLTTDTQYF. CDR3 coding DNA: TGTGCCAGCAGCCAAGGGACTTTAACCACAGATACGCAGTATTTT.

This clonotype was seen only a few times. The J gene is TRBJ1-3, the V gene TRBV7-2, with D perhaps TRBD1 (6 bases). Looked up from germline, CDR1 is SGHTA and CDR2 is FQGNSA. V lost 4 bases to trimming and J lost 2 bases, with 12 bases between them. This CDR3 is 15 amino acids long. The CDR3 loop reads CASSYDRTTGNTIYF. In DNA form, the CDR3 reads TGTGCCAGCAGCTACGACAGGACGACTGGAAACACCATATATTTT. Full variable domain (missing parts from reference TRBV7-2 and TRBJ1-3): GAGVSQSPSNKVTEKGKDVELRCDPISGHTALYWYRQSLGQGLEFLIYFQGNSAPDKSGLPSDRFSAERTGGSVSTLTIQRTQQEDSAVYLCASSYDRTTGNTIYFGEGSWLTVV.